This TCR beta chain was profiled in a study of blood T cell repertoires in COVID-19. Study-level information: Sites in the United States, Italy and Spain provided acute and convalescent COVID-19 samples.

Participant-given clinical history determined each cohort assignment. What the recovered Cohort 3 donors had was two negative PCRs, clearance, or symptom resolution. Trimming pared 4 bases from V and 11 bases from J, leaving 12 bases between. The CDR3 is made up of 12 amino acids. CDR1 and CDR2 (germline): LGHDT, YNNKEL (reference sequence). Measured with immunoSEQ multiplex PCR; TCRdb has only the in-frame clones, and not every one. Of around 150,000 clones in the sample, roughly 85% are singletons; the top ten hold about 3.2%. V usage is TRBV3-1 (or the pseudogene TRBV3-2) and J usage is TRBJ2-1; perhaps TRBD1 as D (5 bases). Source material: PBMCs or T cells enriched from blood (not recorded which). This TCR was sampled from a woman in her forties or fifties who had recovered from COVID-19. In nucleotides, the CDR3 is TGTGCCAGCAGCCGAAGTGGGGCCAAGCAGTTCTTC. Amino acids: CASSRSGAKQFF.